In its sample, the clone carrying this T cell receptor beta chain was seen many times. Its matching antigen is unknown. This sample was included in a study of CD8 T cells in ankylosing spondylitis. General study results and limits: Matched synovial fluid from ankylosing spondylitis patients was reported to be enriched for disease-linked clones. Seemingly characteristic of ankylosing spondylitis blood was a TCR beta motif consisting of roughly 8 highly homologous variants. Relatively scarce in peripheral blood, disease-linked clones were CD8+.

Quantitative 5'-RACE was performed with molecular barcodes, and it yielded the TCR beta libraries. One entry per CDR3 protein, called by TCRdb with MiXCR from the 5' RACE reads. The sample holds about 160,000 distinct CDR3 sequences; around 19% are singletons and the top ten take about 8.2%. J gave up 2 bases and V 3 bases, and 9 bases lay outside the gene matches. This CDR3 is 16 amino acids long. The chain recombines TRBV12-3 or TRBV12-4 with TRBJ2-7; 8 bases line up with TRBD2. The receptor's source is a male donor with ankylosing spondylitis or in good health (not recorded which). Material for sequencing was blood, either unsorted or a sorted T cell fraction (not recorded which). DNA of the CDR3: TGTGCCAGCAGTTTCTCGGGTAGCGGGGACCCCTACGAGCAGTACTTC. Amino acid sequence: CASSFSGSGDPYEQYF.